Below, 27 T cell receptor beta chains from the same sample are listed, as sequenced in a study of blood T cell repertoires in COVID-19. Assay: immunoSEQ multiplex PCR; the TCRdb copy retains only in-frame clones and omits some. The sample carries about 250,000 clones, around 82% recorded once. The sample was peripheral blood. All receptors come from a man at least 80 years old with acute or convalescent COVID-19.

The chain couples TRBV30 to TRBJ1-4; possible D gene TRBD1, 6 bases. Germline values: CDR1 GTSNPN, CDR2 SVGIG (reference sequence). The CDR3 has 13 residues. Trimming removed 2 bases from V and 8 bases from J, with 12 bases in between. CDR3 in amino acids: CAWSTQGEEKLFF. Here the CDR3 DNA reads TGTGCCTGGAGTACACAGGGAGAGGAAAAACTGTTTTTT.

V usage is TRBV2 and J usage is TRBJ1-4; D is unresolved. Germline loops: CDR1 SNHLY, CDR2 FYNNEI. The CDR3 has 15 residues. Trimming took 2 bases from V and 1 from J, leaving 8 bases between them. The CDR3 region is CASSEPAQTNEKLFF. The CDR3 DNA sequence: TGTGCCAGCAGTGAACCAGCGCAAACTAATGAAAAACTGTTTTTT.

The genes are TRBV30 and TRBJ2-1; 9 nucleotides align to TRBD1. The CDR3 runs to 13 residues. Germline V gene lookup returns CDR1 GTSNPN and CDR2 SVGIG (reference sequence). V lost 5 bases to trimming and J lost 9 bases; unmatched junction nucleotides: 8. Written as DNA, the CDR3 is TGTGCCTGGGGCAGAGACAGGGGGGGTGAGCAGTTCTTC. Its translation is CAWGRDRGGEQFF.

This chain joins TRBV14 and TRBJ2-7, with 7 bases fitting TRBD1. The CDR3 has 15 residues. Per the germline V gene, CDR1 is SGHDN and CDR2 is FVKESK. Trimming took 3 bases from V and 0 from J; bases not matched to a gene: 5. CDR3 DNA: TGTGCCAGCAGCCAGCGCCGGGACAGCTCCTACGAGCAGTACTTC. Translated: CASSQRRDSSYEQYF.

This clone was counted a single time. The chain employs TRBV27 and TRBJ1-1; TRBD1 matches 12 bases. Germline V gives CDR1 MNHEY, CDR2 SMNVEV (reference sequence). V dropped 2 bases and J dropped 6; count of bases not matched to a gene: 4. CDR3 length equals 15 residues. As DNA, the CDR3 is TGTGCCAGCAGTTTAAGGGGACAGGGGGCTTCTGAAGCTTTCTTT. It codes for CASSLRGQGASEAFF.

A single count supports this clone. This sequence joins TRBV6-2 or TRBV6-3 and TRBJ1-1; D is ambiguous. This CDR3 has 12 residues. V dropped 3 bases and J dropped 8 bases, with 10 bases sitting between them. The germline V gene encodes CDR1 MNHEY and CDR2 SVGEGT. CDR3 sequence: CASSYSQAEAFF. CDR3 DNA: TGTGCCAGCAGTTATTCGCAGGCGGAAGCTTTCTTT.

The CDR3 region has the DNA TGCGCCAGCAGCGTAACAGGGATCGCTGAAGCTTTCTTT. This translates into CASSVTGIAEAFF. This sequence joins TRBV5-1 and TRBJ1-1; D possibly corresponds to TRBD1 (6 bases). Germline lookup yields CDR1 SGHRS and CDR2 YFSETQ. This CDR3 comprises 13 residues. Trimming cost V 4 bases and J 6 bases, with 13 bases left between them.

The gene calls are TRBV5-1 and TRBJ2-7, with TRBD1 as a possible D gene (6 bases). The CDR3 runs to 14 residues. Germline V gene sequence: CDR1 SGHRS, CDR2 YFSETQ. The V and J ends lost 4 bases and 0 bases respectively, with 11 bases between them. CDR3 sequence: CASSPQQGSYEQYF. The CDR3 nucleotides are TGCGCCAGCAGCCCACAACAGGGCTCCTACGAGCAGTACTTC.

V and J are TRBV29-1 and TRBJ2-5, with 8 bases lining up with TRBD2. In germline, CDR1 is SQVTM, CDR2 ANQGSEA. The CDR3 runs 13 residues. After removal of 6 bases from V and 2 bases from J, the junction contained 5 bases not matched to a gene. The CDR3 bases are TGCAGCGTAGGGACTAGGGCACAAGAGACCCAGTACTTC. Its protein product is CSVGTRAQETQYF.

The rearrangement links TRBV27 to TRBJ2-3, with a possible D match to TRBD2 (5 bases). The germline V and J ends were trimmed by 0 bases and 6 bases, with 10 bases remaining between them. CDR3 length: 14 amino acids. The germline CDR1 and CDR2 sequences are MNHEY and SMNVEV (reference sequence). The CDR3 bases are TGTGCCAGCAGTTTATCCGGGGAGCGGGATACGCAGTATTTT. Translated, it gives CASSLSGERDTQYF.

V gene TRBV5-5 combines with J gene TRBJ1-5, with 10 bases that match TRBD1. Germline lookup yields CDR1 SGHKS and CDR2 YYEKEE (reference sequence). The CDR3 has 13 residues. With V trimmed by 3 bases and J by 10 bases, 4 bases remained unmatched. CDR3 in amino acids: CASSWDRGQPQHF. As DNA, the CDR3 is TGTGCCAGCAGCTGGGACAGGGGACAACCCCAGCATTTT.

This clone was observed once. V gene TRBV11-3 combines with J gene TRBJ2-3; TRBD2 matches at 14 bases. V lost 1 base, J lost 3 bases, and 3 bases stayed unmatched. The CDR3 runs 17 residues. CDR1 is SGHNT, CDR2 YENEEA, per germline. The CDR3 DNA reads as TGTGCCAGCAGCTTAGGACTAGCGGGAGGGGGGACAGATACGCAGTATTTT. Its translation: CASSLGLAGGGTDTQYF.

The CDR3 here is CASSLTGIQYEQYF. The CDR3 DNA is TGTGCCAGCAGTTTGACAGGAATCCAATACGAGCAGTACTTC. This chain uses TRBV28 with TRBJ2-7; weak D call: TRBD1 (6 bases). Trimming removed 3 bases from V and 4 bases from J, with 13 bases in between. There are 14 residues in the CDR3. Looked up from germline, CDR1 is MDHEN and CDR2 is SYDVKM.

The CDR3 bases are TGTGCCAGCAGCCCCAACCTGGGACAGGGAAACACCGGGGAGCTGTTTTTT. Its protein is CASSPNLGQGNTGELFF. The rearrangement joins TRBV11-2 to TRBJ2-2, with TRBD1 matching 9 bases. V lost 5 bases, J lost 2 bases, and 9 bases stayed unmatched. There are 17 residues in the CDR3. The germline V gene has CDR1 SGHAT and CDR2 FQNNGV.

V and J are TRBV10-3 and TRBJ1-2, with a possible D match to TRBD1 (5 bases). The germline CDR1 and CDR2 sequences are ENHRY and SYGVKD. The V end was cut by 2 bases, the J end by 10 bases, with 11 bases between. The CDR3 length is 12 residues. The CDR3 DNA sequence: TGTGCCATCAGTGAGGCGGGGGTTTACTACACCTTC. Translation gives CAISEAGVYYTF.

This chain joins TRBV5-1 and TRBJ2-5; the match to TRBD1 covers 7 bases. With 0 bases clipped from V and 2 bases from J, the junction kept 4 bases outside the gene matches. The CDR3 is 15 amino acids. CDR1 and CDR2 from the germline V gene are SGHRS and YFSETQ. The CDR3: CASSLAGQKQETQYF. The CDR3 DNA is TGCGCCAGCAGCTTGGCGGGACAGAAACAAGAGACCCAGTACTTC.

The rearrangement uses TRBV7-2 and TRBJ2-7; 14 nucleotides match TRBD2. This CDR3 spans 17 amino acids. The trim removed 4 bases at V and 1 base at J, leaving 6 bases unmatched. Germline CDR1 SGHTA, CDR2 FQGNSA. In nucleotides, the CDR3 is TGTGCCAGCAGCTCGACTAGCGGGGGGGTCCCTTCCTACGAGCAGTACTTC. It encodes CASSSTSGGVPSYEQYF.

CDR3 loop: CASSIAYNEQFF. CDR3 nucleotide sequence: TGTGCCAGCAGTATAGCCTACAATGAGCAGTTCTTC. The V call is TRBV6-5, the J call TRBJ2-1, with D hard to call. V was cut by 5 bases and J by 2 bases, with 4 bases left in between. Germline-derived CDR1 and CDR2 are MNHEY and SVGAGI. This CDR3 spans 12 amino acids.

This clone was seen more than once but under ten times. DNA for the CDR3: TGTGCCAGCAGCGACGCAGGGGTAGCCGAGCAGTACTTC. Its protein product is CASSDAGVAEQYF. The chain recombines TRBV7-2 with TRBJ2-7; TRBD1 is a possible D gene (6 bases). Deletions cut 5 bases from V and 6 bases from J, with 14 bases between. Germline V CDR1 and CDR2: SGHTA, FQGNSA. CDR3 length equals 13 residues.

This sequence joins TRBV19 and TRBJ1-5; D may be TRBD1 (6 bases). This CDR3 contains 15 residues. V lost 7 bases to trimming and J lost 1 base, with 14 bases between them. The germline V gene has CDR1 LNHDA and CDR2 SQIVND (reference sequence). DNA for the CDR3: TGTGCCAGTAACGCAGGGGATTCGAGCAATCAGCCCCAGCATTTT. Protein: CASNAGDSSNQPQHF.

The V gene is TRBV7-6, the J gene TRBJ1-1, with D hard to call. The CDR3 spans 16 residues. Trimming took 1 base from V and 0 from J, leaving 12 bases between them. Germline values: CDR1 SGHVS, CDR2 FNYEAQ. The DNA for the CDR3 is TGTGCCAGCAGCTTAGAACTGGGCAGCATGAACACTGAAGCTTTCTTT. Protein product: CASSLELGSMNTEAFF.

The V and J genes are TRBV2 and TRBJ1-5; perhaps TRBD1 as D (5 bases). The CDR3 extends over 13 amino acids. The ends were cut back, 6 bases at V and 7 bases at J, with 13 bases in the middle. Germline lookup yields CDR1 SNHLY and CDR2 FYNNEI. The CDR3 sequence: CASSGLAGQPQHF. The CDR3, as DNA: TGTGCCAGCAGCGGGCTCGCAGGGCAGCCCCAGCATTTT.

The rearrangement joins TRBV30 to TRBJ2-7; TRBD2 matches at 12 bases. The J segment lost 4 bases and the V segment lost 0 bases, leaving 4 bases of the junction unmatched. CDR1 GTSNPN and CDR2 SVGIG come from the germline V gene (reference sequence). The CDR3 extends over 15 amino acids. Here the CDR3 reads CAWSVGLAGLYEQYF. The DNA for the CDR3 is TGTGCCTGGAGTGTAGGACTAGCGGGATTATACGAGCAGTACTTC.

V usage is TRBV10-2 and J usage is TRBJ2-2; D might be TRBD2 (7 bases). The CDR3 contains 15 residues. The V and J ends lost 7 bases and 0 bases respectively, with 12 bases between them. Germline CDR1 and CDR2: WSHSY and SAAADI. CDR3 nucleotides: TGCGCCAGCACGGGGGGCCACACGAACACCGGGGAGCTGTTTTTT. It specifies CASTGGHTNTGELFF.

This clone was detected once. This chain joins TRBV27 and TRBJ2-5; the D gene is possibly TRBD2 (7 bases). With 5 bases removed from V and 9 bases from J, the gap between germline ends came to 19 bases. The CDR3 is 14 residues long. CDR1 and CDR2 from the germline V gene are MNHEY and SMNVEV (reference sequence). The CDR3 protein is CASSILGGGGAQYF. CDR3 DNA sequence: TGTGCCAGCAGTATCTTAGGAGGAGGGGGGGCCCAGTACTTC.

The rearrangement joins TRBV6-5 to TRBJ1-2; maybe TRBD1 (5 bases). The germline CDR1 and CDR2 sequences are MNHEY and SVGAGI. V gave up 3 bases and J gave up 2 bases, with 13 bases separating them. The CDR3 loop spans 15 amino acids. CDR3: CASSYRVDRNYGYTF. The CDR3, as DNA: TGTGCCAGCAGTTATCGAGTTGACAGAAACTATGGCTACACCTTC.

V is TRBV14 and J is TRBJ2-5; D is ambiguous. The CDR3 is 15 amino acids. V lost 1 base to trimming and J lost 2 bases, with 11 bases between them. Germline-derived CDR1 and CDR2 are SGHDN and FVKESK. CDR3 bases: TGTGCCAGCAGCCAAGGAGCCCTGAGACAAGAGACCCAGTACTTC. This translates into CASSQGALRQETQYF. Drawing the rest from reference TRBV14 and TRBJ2-5, the complete variable domain is EAGVTQFPSHSVIEKGQTVTLRCDPISGHDNLYWYRRVMGKEIKFLLHFVKESKQDESGMPNNRFLAERTGGTYSTLKVQPAELEDSGVYFCASSQGALRQETQYFGPGTRLLVL.